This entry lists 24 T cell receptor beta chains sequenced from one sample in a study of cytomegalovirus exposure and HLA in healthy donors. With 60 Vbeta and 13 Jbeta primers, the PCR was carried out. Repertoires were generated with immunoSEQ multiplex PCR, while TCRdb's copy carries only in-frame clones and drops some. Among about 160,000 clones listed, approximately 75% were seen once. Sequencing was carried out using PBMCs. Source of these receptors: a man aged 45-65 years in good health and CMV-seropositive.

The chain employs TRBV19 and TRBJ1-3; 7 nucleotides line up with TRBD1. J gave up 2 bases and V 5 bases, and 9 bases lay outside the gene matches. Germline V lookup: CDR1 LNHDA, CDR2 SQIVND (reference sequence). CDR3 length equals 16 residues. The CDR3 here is CASSLDRPLTGNTIYF. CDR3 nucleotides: TGTGCCAGTAGTTTGGACAGGCCCTTGACTGGAAACACCATATATTTT.

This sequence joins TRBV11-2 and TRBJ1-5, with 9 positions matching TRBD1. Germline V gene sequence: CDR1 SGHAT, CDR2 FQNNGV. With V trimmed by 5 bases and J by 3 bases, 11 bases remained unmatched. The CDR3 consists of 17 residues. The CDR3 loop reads CASSPSRDRVSNQPQHF. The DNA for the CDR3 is TGTGCCAGCAGCCCGTCCCGGGACAGGGTCTCCAATCAGCCCCAGCATTTT.

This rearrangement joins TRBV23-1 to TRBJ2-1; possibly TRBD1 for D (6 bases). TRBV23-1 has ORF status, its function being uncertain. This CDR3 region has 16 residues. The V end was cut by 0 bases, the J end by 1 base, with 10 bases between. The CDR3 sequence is CASSQSRRGSYNEQFF. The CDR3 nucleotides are TGCGCCAGCAGTCAATCCCGCAGGGGATCCTACAATGAGCAGTTCTTC.

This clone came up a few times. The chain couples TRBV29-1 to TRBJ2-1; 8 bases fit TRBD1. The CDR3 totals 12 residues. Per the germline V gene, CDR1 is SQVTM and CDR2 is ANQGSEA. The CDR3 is CGTGGPYNEQFF. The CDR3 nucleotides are TGCGGCACAGGGGGGCCCTACAATGAGCAGTTCTTC.

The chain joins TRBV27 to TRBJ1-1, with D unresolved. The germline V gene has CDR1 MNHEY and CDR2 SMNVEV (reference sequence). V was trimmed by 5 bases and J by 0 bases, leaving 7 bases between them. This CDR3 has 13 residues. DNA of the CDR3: TGTGCCAGCAGTCCGGAGATGAACACTGAAGCTTTCTTT. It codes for CASSPEMNTEAFF.

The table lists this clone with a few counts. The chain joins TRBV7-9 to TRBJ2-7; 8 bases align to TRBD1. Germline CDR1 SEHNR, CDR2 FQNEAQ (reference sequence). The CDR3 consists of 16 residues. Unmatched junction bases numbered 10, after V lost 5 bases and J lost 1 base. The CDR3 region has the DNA TGTGCCAGCAGCAGAGCGGTTGGACAGGGTTCCTACGAGCAGTACTTC. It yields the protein CASSRAVGQGSYEQYF.

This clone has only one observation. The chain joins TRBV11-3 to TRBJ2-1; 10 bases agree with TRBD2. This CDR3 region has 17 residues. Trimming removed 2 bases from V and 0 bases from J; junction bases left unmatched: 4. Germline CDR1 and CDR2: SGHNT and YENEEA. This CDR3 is CASSLSAGGPSYNEQFF. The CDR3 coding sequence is TGTGCCAGCAGCTTATCAGCGGGGGGGCCCTCCTACAATGAGCAGTTCTTC.

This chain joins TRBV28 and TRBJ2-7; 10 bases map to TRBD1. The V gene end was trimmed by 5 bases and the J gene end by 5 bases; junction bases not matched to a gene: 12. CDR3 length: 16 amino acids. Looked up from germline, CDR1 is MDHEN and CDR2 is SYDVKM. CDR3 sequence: CASSVMGQGLIDEQYF. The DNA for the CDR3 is TGTGCCAGCAGTGTAATGGGACAGGGGTTGATAGACGAGCAGTACTTC.

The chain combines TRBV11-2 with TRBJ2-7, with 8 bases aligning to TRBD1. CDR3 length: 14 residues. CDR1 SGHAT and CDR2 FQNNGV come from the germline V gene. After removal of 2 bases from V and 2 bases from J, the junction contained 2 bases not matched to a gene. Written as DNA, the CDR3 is TGTGCCAGCAGCTTAAGACAGGGGCCCTACGAGCAGTACTTC. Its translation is CASSLRQGPYEQYF.

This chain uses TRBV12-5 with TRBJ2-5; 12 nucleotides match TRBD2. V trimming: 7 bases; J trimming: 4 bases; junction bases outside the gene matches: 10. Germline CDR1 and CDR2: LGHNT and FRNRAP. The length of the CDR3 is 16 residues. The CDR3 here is CASDTPSGGAGETQYF. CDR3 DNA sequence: TGTGCTAGTGATACCCCTAGCGGGGGGGCTGGAGAGACCCAGTACTTC.

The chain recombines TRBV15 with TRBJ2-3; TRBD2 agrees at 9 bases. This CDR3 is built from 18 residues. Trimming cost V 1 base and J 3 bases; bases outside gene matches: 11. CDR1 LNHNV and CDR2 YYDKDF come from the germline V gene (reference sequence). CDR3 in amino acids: CATSRGASGALSTDTQYF. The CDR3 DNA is TGTGCCACCAGCAGAGGAGCTAGCGGGGCGCTCTCGACAGATACGCAGTATTTT.

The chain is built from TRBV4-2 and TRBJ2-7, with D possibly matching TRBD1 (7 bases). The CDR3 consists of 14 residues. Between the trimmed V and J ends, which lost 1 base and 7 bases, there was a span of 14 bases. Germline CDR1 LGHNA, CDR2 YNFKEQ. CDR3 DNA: TGTGCCAGCAGCCAAGCGGAGGGGGCGGGGGAGCAGTACTTC. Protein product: CASSQAEGAGEQYF.

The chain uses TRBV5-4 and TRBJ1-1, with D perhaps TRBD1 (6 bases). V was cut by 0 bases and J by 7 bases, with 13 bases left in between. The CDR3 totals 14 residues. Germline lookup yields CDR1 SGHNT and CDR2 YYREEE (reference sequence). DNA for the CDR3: TGTGCCAGCAGCTTGGTTGGGAACAGGGTTGAAGCTTTCTTT. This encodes CASSLVGNRVEAFF.

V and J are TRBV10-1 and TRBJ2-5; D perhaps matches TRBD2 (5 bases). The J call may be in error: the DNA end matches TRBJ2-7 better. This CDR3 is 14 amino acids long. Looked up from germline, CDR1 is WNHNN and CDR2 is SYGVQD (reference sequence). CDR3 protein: CASSERVAAYEQYF. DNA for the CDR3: TGCGCCAGCTCCGAGAGGGTCGCGGCCTACGAGCAGTACTTC.

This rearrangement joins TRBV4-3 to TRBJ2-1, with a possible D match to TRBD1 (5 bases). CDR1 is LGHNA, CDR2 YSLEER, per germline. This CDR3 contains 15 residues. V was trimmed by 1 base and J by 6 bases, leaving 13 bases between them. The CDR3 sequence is CASSQGLSRGNEQFF. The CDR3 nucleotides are TGCGCCAGCAGCCAAGGGCTTTCTAGGGGCAATGAGCAGTTCTTC.

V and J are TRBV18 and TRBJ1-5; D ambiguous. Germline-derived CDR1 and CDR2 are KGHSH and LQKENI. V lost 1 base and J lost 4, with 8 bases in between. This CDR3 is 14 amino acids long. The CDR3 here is CASSPLSRNQPQHF. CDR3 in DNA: TGTGCCAGCTCACCACTTTCCCGTAATCAGCCCCAGCATTTT.

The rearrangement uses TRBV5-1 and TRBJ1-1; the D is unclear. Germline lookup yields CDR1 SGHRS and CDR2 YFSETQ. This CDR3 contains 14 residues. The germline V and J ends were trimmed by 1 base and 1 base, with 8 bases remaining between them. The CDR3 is CASSLWATNTEAFF. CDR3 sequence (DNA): TGCGCCAGCAGCTTGTGGGCGACGAACACTGAAGCTTTCTTT.

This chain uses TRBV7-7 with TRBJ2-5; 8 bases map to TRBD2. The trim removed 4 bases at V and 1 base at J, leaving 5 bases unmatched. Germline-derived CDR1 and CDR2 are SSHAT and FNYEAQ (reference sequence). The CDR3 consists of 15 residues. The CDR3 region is CASSSGLASQETQYF. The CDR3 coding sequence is TGTGCCAGCAGCTCAGGACTAGCTTCCCAAGAGACCCAGTACTTC.

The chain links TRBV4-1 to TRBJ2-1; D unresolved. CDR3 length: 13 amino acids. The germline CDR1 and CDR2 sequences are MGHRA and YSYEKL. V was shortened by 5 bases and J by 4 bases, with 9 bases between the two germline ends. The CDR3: CASSSPRYNEQFF. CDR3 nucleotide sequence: TGCGCCAGCAGCTCCCCGAGATACAATGAGCAGTTCTTC.

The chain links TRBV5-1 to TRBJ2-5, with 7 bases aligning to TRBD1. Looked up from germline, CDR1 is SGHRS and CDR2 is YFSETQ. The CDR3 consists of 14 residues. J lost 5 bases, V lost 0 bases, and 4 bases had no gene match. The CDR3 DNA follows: TGCGCCAGCAGCTTGGAAGGGGGCGAGGAGACCCAGTACTTC. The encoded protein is CASSLEGGEETQYF.

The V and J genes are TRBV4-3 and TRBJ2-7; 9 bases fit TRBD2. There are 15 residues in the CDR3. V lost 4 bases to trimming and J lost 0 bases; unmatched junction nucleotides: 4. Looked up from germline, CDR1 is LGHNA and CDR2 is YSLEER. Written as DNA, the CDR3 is TGCGCCAGCAGCCCTAGCGGGGCTGGCTCCTACGAGCAGTACTTC. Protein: CASSPSGAGSYEQYF.

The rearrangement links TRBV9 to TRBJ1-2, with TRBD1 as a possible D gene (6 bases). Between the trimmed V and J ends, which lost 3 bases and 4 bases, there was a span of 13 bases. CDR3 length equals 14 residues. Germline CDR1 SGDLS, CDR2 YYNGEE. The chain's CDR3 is CASSAQGFAYGYTF. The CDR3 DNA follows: TGTGCCAGCAGCGCACAGGGTTTTGCCTATGGCTACACCTTC.

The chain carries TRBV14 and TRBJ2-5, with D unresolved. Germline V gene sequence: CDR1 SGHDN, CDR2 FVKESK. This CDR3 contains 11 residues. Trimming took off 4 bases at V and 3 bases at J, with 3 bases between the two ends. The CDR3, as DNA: TGTGCCAGCAGCCGAGAAGAGACCCAGTACTTC. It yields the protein CASSREETQYF.

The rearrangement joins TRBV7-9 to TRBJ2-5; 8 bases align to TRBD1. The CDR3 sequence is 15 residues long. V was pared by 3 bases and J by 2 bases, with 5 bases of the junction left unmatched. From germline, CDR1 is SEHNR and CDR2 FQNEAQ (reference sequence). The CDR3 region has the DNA TGTGCCAGCAGCTTCAGGGGGCGATGGCAAGAGACCCAGTACTTC. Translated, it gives CASSFRGRWQETQYF.